This record covers a single T cell receptor beta chain. Assay used: immunoSEQ multiplex PCR; TCRdb lists only in-frame clones, some missing. Of about 180,000 clones in the sample, 75% to 90% are singletons; the top ten hold under 3.5%. This sample stems from a study of blood T cell repertoires in COVID-19. Study summary: Collection of acute and convalescent COVID-19 samples took place in the United States, Italy and Spain.

CDR1 and CDR2 (germline): SGHAT, FQNNGV. The CDR3 is 16 amino acids. V lost 4 bases to trimming and J lost 4 bases, with 20 bases between them. This clonotype originated in a man in his sixties with acute or convalescent COVID-19. The sequenced sample was peripheral blood. The chain has TRBV11-2 and TRBJ2-7, with D possibly TRBD1 on 6 matching bases. The chain's CDR3 is CASSSYPWGLRYEQYF. The CDR3 region has the DNA TGTGCCAGCAGCTCCTACCCTTGGGGGCTCCGGTACGAGCAGTACTTC.